This TCR beta chain was obtained from a study of blood T cell repertoires in COVID-19. For the study at large: Donors in the United States, Italy and Spain gave samples during acute or convalescent COVID-19.

Cohort 3 recovered donors had two negative PCRs, clearance, or symptom resolution. Authors' methods: Scientists estimated how many nucleated cells there were by amplifying reference gene primers. Only in-frame clones appear in the TCRdb table, and some are missing; sequencing was by immunoSEQ multiplex PCR. V, J and clone size were drawn from that table, and D and trimming were deduced from the DNA. The profile shows 90,000 to 120,000 clones, approximately 86% of them singletons. Germline assignment: CDR1 MNHEY and CDR2 SMNVEV (reference sequence). The length of the CDR3 is 13 residues. Trimming took 9 bases from V and 7 from J; bases not matched to a gene: 11.

The chain is built from TRBV27 and TRBJ1-2; 7 positions agree with TRBD1. This clonotype originated in a woman in her fifties or sixties who had recovered from COVID-19. Sequenced material: PBMCs or T cells enriched from blood (not recorded which). The CDR3 region is CARITGEEGGYTF. The CDR3 DNA reads as TGTGCCAGAATAACAGGGGAGGAGGGTGGCTACACCTTC.